This TCR beta chain emerged from a study of blood T cell repertoires in COVID-19. Across the whole study: Both acute and convalescent COVID-19 samples were obtained from the United States, Italy and Spain. PBMCs, B-cell-depleted T cells, or T cells were the source of the cDNA or gDNA that made up the material.

Original analysis: Estimation of nucleated cell counts relied on the amplification of reference gene primers. Sequencing was performed with immunoSEQ multiplex PCR; in TCRdb, only in-frame clones are kept and a portion is missing. That table furnishes V, J and clone size, whereas the DNA furnished D and trimming. The repertoire consists of some 340,000 clones, with roughly 85% occurring once and the leading ten covering roughly 3.6%. Germline CDR1 SGHKS, CDR2 YYEKEE (reference sequence). V lost 1 base, J lost 3 bases, and 10 bases lay in between. The CDR3 is 15 amino acids. The clonotype comes from a woman aged 18-29 years with acute or convalescent COVID-19. The sample taken for sequencing was peripheral blood. The rearrangement links TRBV5-5 to TRBJ1-4, with no clear D. The CDR3 spells CASSLLWPSNEKLFF. The CDR3 region has the DNA TGTGCCAGCAGCTTGCTTTGGCCCTCTAATGAAAAACTGTTTTTT.